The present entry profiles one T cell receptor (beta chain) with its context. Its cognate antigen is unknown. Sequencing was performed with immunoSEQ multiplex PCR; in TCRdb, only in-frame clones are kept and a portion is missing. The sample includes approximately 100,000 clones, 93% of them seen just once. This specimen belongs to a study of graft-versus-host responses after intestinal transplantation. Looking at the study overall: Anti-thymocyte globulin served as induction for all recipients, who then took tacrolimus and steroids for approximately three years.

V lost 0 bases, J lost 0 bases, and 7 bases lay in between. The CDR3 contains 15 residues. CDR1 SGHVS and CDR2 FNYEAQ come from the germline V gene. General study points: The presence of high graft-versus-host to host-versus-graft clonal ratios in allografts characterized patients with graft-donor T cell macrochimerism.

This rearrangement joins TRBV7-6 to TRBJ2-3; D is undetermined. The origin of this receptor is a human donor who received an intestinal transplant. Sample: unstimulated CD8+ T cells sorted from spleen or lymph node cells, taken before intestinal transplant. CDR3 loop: CASSLAGFSTDTQYF. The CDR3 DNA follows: TGTGCCAGCAGCTTAGCAGGGTTTAGCACAGATACGCAGTATTTT.